This T cell receptor (beta chain) emerged from a study of T cell clonality in common variable immunodeficiency. V lost 0 bases and J lost 2, with 13 bases in between. Germline-derived CDR1 and CDR2 are GTSNPN and SVGIG (reference sequence). The CDR3 has 15 amino acids. This clone was detected many times. Sequencing ends 3 residues short of the CDR3 end; the germline J gene provides the rest. Repertoires were generated with immunoSEQ multiplex PCR, while TCRdb's copy carries only in-frame clones and drops some. This sample carries 50,000 to 60,000 clones, none of them present only once. The clonotype comes from a person between 18 and 70 years old in good health. This chain links TRBV30 with TRBJ2-5; D is undetermined. Sequencing was carried out using peripheral blood mononuclear cells. CDR3 in amino acids: CAWSVGLEGQETQYF. The sequenced CDR3 bases are TGTGCCTGGAGTGTAGGTCTTGAAGGTCAAGAGACC.